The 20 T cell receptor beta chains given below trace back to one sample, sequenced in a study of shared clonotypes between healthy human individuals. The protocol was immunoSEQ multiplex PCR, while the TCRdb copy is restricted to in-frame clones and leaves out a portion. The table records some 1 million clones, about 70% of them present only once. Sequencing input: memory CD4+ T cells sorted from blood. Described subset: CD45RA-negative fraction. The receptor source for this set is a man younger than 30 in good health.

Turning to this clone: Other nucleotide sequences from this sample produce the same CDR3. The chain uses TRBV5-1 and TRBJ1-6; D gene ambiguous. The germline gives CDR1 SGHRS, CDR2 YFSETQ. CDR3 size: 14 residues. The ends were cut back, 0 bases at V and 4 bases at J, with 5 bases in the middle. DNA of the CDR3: TGCGCCAGCAGCTTGGACCGATATAATTCACCCCTCCACTTT. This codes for CASSLDRYNSPLHF.

This chain's CDR3 is CASNAGTGANEQFF. CDR3 sequence (DNA): TGTGCCAGTAATGCCGGGACAGGGGCTAATGAGCAGTTCTTC. The genes are TRBV19 and TRBJ2-1; 10 bases align to TRBD1. The CDR3 has 14 residues. With V trimmed by 7 bases and J by 7 bases, 7 bases remained unmatched. The germline V gene encodes CDR1 LNHDA and CDR2 SQIVND (reference sequence).

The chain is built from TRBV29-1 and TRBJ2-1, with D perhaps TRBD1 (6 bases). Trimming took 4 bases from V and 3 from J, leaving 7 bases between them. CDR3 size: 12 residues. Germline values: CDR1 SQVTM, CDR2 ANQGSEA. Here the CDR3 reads CSVAQGYNEQFF. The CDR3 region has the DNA TGCAGCGTTGCACAGGGCTACAATGAGCAGTTCTTC.

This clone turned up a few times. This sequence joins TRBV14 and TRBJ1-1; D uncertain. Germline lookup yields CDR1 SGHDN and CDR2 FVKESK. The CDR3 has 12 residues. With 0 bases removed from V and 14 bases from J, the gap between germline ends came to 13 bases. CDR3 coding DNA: TGTGCCAGCAGCCAAGAAAGAATGGTGGTGTTCTTT. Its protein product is CASSQERMVVFF.

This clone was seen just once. CDR3 sequence reads: CASSVEIGGRPTEYPYNEQFF. The DNA of the CDR3 is TGTGCCAGCAGCGTAGAAATTGGCGGGAGGCCCACCGAGTATCCCTACAATGAGCAGTTCTTC. This chain uses TRBV9 with TRBJ2-1, with 8 bases lining up with TRBD2. CDR1 SGDLS and CDR2 YYNGEE come from the germline V gene. Trimming cost V 0 bases and J 2 bases; bases outside gene matches: 19. CDR3 length: 21 amino acids.

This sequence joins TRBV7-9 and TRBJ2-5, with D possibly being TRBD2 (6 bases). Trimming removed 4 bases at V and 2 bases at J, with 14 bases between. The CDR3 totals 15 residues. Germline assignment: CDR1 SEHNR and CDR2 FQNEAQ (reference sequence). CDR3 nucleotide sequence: TGTGCCAGCAGCTCAAGACTAGGGGCACAAGAGACCCAGTACTTC. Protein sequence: CASSSRLGAQETQYF.

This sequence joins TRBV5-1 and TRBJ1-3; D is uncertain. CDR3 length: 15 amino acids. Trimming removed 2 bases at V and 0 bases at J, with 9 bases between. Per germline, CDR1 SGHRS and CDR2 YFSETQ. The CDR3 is CASSLGQFSGNTIYF. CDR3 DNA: TGCGCCAGCAGCTTAGGGCAGTTCTCTGGAAACACCATATATTTT.

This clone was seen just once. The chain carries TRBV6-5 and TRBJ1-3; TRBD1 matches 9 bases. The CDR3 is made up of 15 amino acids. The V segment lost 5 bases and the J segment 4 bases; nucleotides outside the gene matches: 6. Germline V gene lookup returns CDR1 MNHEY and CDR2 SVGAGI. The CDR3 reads CASSPGTGYGNTIYF. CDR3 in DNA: TGTGCCAGCAGTCCTGGGACAGGGTACGGAAACACCATATATTTT.

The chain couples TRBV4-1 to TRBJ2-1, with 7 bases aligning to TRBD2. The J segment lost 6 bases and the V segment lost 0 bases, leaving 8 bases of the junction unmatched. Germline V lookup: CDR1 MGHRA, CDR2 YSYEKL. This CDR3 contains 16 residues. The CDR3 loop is CASSQDYSTSFNEQFF. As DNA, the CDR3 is TGCGCCAGCAGCCAAGATTATTCGACTAGCTTCAATGAGCAGTTCTTC.

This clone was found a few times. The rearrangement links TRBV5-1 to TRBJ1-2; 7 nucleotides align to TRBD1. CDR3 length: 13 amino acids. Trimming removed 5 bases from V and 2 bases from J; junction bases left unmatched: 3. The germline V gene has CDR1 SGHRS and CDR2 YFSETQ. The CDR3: CASRPDRNYGYTF. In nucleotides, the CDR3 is TGCGCCAGCAGACCGGACAGGAACTATGGCTACACCTTC.

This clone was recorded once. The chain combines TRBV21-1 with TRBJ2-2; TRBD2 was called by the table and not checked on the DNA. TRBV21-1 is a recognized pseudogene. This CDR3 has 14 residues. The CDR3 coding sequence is TGTGCCAGCAGCGCAAGGACTGGGCGCGGGGAGCTGTTTTTT. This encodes CASSARTGRGELFF.

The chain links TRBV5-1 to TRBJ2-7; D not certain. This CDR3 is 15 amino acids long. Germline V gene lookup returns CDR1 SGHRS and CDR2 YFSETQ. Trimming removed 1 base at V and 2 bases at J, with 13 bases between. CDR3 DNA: TGCGCCAGCAGCTTGTTGCAGGCGACCGCCTACGAGCAGTACTTC. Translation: CASSLLQATAYEQYF.

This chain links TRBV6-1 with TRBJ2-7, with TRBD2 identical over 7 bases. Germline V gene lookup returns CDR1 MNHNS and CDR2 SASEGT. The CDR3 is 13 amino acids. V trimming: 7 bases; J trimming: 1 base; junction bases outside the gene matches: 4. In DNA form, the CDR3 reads TGTGCCAGCAAACCGGGACTATCCTACGAGCAGTACTTC. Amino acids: CASKPGLSYEQYF.

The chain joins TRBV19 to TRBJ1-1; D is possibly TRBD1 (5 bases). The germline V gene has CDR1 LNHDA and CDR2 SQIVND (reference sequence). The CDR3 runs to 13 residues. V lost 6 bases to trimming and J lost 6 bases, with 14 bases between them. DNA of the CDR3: TGTGCCAGTAGAGGGGAAGGCTCCTCTGAAGCTTTCTTT. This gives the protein CASRGEGSSEAFF.

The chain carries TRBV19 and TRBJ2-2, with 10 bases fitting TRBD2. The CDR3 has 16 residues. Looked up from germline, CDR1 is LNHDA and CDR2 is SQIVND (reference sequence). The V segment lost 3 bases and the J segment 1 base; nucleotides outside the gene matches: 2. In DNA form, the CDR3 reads TGTGCCAGTAGTATGTGGACTAGCGGGAACACCGGGGAGCTGTTTTTT. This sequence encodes CASSMWTSGNTGELFF. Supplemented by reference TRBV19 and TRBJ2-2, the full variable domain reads DGGITQSPKYLFRKEGQNVTLSCEQNLNHDAMYWYRQDPGQGLRLIYYSQIVNDFQKGDIAEGYSVSREKKESFPLTVTSAQKNPTAFYLCASSMWTSGNTGELFFGEGSRLTVL.

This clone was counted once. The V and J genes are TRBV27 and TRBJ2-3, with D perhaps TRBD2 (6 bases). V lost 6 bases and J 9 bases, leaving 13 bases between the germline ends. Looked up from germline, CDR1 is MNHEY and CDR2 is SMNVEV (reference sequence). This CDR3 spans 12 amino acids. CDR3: CASSFIGGTQYF. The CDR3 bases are TGTGCCAGCAGCTTTATAGGAGGGACGCAGTATTTT.

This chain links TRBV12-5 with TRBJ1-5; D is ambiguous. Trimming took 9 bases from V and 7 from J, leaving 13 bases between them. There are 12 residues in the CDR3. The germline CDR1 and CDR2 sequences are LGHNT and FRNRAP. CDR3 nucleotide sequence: TGTGCTAGACAACCGGACGGACAGCCCCAGCATTTT. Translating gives CARQPDGQPQHF. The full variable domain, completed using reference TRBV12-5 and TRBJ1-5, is DARVTQTPRHKVTEMGQEVTMRCQPILGHNTVFWYRQTMMQGLELLAYFRNRAPLDDSGMPKDRFSAEMPDATLATLKIQPSEPRDSAVYFCARQPDGQPQHFGDGTRLSIL.

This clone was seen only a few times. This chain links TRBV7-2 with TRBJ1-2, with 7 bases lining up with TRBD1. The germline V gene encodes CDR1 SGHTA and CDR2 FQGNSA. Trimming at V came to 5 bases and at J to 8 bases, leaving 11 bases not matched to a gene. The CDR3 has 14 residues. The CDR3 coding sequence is TGTGCCAGCAGCGCCTATAAGACAGGGAGGGGCTACACCTTC. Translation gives CASSAYKTGRGYTF.

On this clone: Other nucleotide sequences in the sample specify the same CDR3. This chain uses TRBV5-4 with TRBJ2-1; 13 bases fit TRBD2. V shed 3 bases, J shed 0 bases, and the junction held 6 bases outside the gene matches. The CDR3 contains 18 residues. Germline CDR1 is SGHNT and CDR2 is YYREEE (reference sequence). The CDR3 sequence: CASSSWTSGRSSYNEQFF. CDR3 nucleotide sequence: TGTGCCAGCAGCTCGTGGACTAGCGGGAGAAGCTCCTACAATGAGCAGTTCTTC.

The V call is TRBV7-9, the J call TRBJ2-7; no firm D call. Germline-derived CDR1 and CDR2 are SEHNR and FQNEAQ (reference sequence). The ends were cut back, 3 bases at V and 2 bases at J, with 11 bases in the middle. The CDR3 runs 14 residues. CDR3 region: CASSFSNKTYEQYF. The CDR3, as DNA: TGTGCCAGCAGCTTTAGCAATAAGACCTACGAGCAGTACTTC. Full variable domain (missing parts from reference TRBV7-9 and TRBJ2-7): DTGVSQNPRHKITKRGQNVTFRCDPISEHNRLYWYRQTLGQGPEFLTYFQNEAQLEKSRLLSDRFSAERPKGSFSTLEIQRTEQGDSAMYLCASSFSNKTYEQYFGPGTRLTVT.